This T cell receptor (beta chain) was profiled in a study of molecular identifiers for immune sequencing clone quantification. Study-wide background: Four portions were sequenced after RNA from roughly 20,000 or 100,000 naive CD8 cells was split five ways in replicates.

The CDR3 is made up of 14 amino acids. Trimming removed 3 bases from V and 3 bases from J, with 12 bases in between. This clonotype was found many times. Via MiXCR, TCRdb re-called the PCR reads, giving one row per CDR3 protein. The sample carries 65,000 or so distinct CDR3 sequences, less than 20% recorded once. Source material: naive CD8+ T cells from blood, with Jurkat cell RNA spiked in. Subset given: FACS-sorted CD8+CD4-CCR7+CD45RA+ naive T cells. This sequence originates from a human donor in good health. Some libraries in this study had Jurkat cell RNA spiked in. This chain uses TRBV12-3 or TRBV12-4 with TRBJ2-7; D remains ambiguous. Here the CDR3 reads CASSLGGPLYEQYF. CDR3 nucleotide sequence: TGTGCCAGCAGTTTGGGCGGTCCGCTCTACGAGCAGTACTTC.